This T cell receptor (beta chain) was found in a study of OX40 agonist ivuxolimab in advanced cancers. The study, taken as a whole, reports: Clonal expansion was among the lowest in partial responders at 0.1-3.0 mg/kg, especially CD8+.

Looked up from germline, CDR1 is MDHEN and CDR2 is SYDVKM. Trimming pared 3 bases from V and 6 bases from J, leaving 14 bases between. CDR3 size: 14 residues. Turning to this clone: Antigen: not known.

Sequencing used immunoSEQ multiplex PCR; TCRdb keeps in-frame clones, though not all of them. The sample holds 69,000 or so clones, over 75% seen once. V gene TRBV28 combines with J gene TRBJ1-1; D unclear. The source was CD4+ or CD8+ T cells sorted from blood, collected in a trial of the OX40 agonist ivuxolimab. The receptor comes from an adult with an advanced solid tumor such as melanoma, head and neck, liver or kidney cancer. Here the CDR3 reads CASSFASPGAEAFF. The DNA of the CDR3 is TGTGCCAGCAGTTTTGCCAGCCCCGGCGCTGAAGCTTTCTTT.